This TCR beta chain is drawn from a study of T cells in narcolepsy. Broader study findings: Blood of same and different patients, but not healthy controls, reportedly held recurring autoreactive clonotypes.

V dropped 5 bases and J dropped 2 bases, with 12 bases sitting between them. The CDR3 loop spans 14 amino acids. Germline CDR1 and CDR2: SGHTA and FQGNSA. TCRdb's table, derived via immunoSEQ multiplex PCR, lists solely in-frame clones and lacks some. Seen here are over 25,000 clones, around 90% observed once, and the top ten hold around 1.2%. Concerning this clone itself: Its matching antigen is unknown.

Sequenced: CD45RA- memory CD4+ T cells from PBMCs. This clonotype was obtained from a human donor with narcolepsy. The J gene is TRBJ1-1, the V gene TRBV7-2; possible D gene TRBD1, 6 bases. The CDR3 bases are TGTGCCAGCAGCGCTGAACAGGGTAACACTGAAGCTTTCTTT. This encodes CASSAEQGNTEAFF.